The 17 T cell receptor beta chains presented below share a single source sample, sequenced in a study of shared clonotypes between healthy human individuals. Method: immunoSEQ multiplex PCR; TCRdb's copy keeps in-frame clones and lacks some. The table includes 470,000 or so clones, approximately 82% detected once. The sequenced material came from PBMCs. All receptors come from a middle-aged woman in good health. Some clones in this sample may be carry-over from other donors' samples.

V gene TRBV4-1 combines with J gene TRBJ1-2; D gene unclear. CDR3 size: 14 residues. From germline, CDR1 is MGHRA and CDR2 YSYEKL. The germline V and J ends were trimmed by 0 bases and 6 bases, with 11 bases remaining between them. The CDR3 DNA follows: TGCGCCAGCAGCCAAGATACCTATTCTGATGGCTACACCTTC. It codes for CASSQDTYSDGYTF.

The rearrangement uses TRBV7-6 and TRBJ2-7, with TRBD1 as a possible D gene (5 bases). CDR3 size: 15 residues. V lost 2 bases and J lost 6, with 17 bases in between. Per the germline V gene, CDR1 is SGHVS and CDR2 is FNYEAQ. CDR3 protein: CASSLRVRRGSEQYF. In DNA, the CDR3 is TGTGCCAGCAGCTTACGGGTCCGTAGGGGATCCGAGCAGTACTTC.

The chain joins TRBV7-9 to TRBJ2-3; no clear D gene. The CDR3 totals 12 residues. CDR1 and CDR2 (germline): SEHNR, FQNEAQ (reference sequence). V was shortened by 0 bases and J by 7 bases, with 5 bases between the two germline ends. The chain's CDR3 is CASSLAGNTQYF. For the CDR3, the DNA is TGTGCCAGCAGCTTAGCGGGGAATACGCAGTATTTT. The variable domain in full, completed from reference TRBV7-9 and TRBJ2-3, reads DTGVSQNPRHKITKRGQNVTFRCDPISEHNRLYWYRQTLGQGPEFLTYFQNEAQLEKSRLLSDRFSAERPKGSFSTLEIQRTEQGDSAMYLCASSLAGNTQYFGPGTRLTVL.

To note about this clone: A far bigger clonotype differs at one base, so this is likely a read error. The chain combines TRBV12-2 with TRBJ2-1; TRBD2 is taken as the D call from the table, unchecked against the DNA. TRBV12-2 is shown as a pseudogene. The CDR3 has 15 amino acids. CDR3 nucleotide sequence: TGTGCAAGTCTCGCTAGCCCCCAAACTTGCAATGAGCAGTTCTTC. Amino acid sequence: CASLASPQTCNEQFF.

The chain has TRBV5-4 and TRBJ2-3; D unresolved. CDR1 SGHNT and CDR2 YYREEE come from the germline V gene (reference sequence). V shed 4 bases and J shed 6 bases, with 15 bases lying between them. The CDR3 extends over 14 amino acids. The CDR3 reads CASSGGPVGDTQYF. DNA for the CDR3: TGTGCCAGCAGCGGTGGTCCGGTAGGGGATACGCAGTATTTT. Full variable domain (outside the CDR3, taken from reference TRBV5-4 and TRBJ2-3): ETGVTQSPTHLIKTRGQQVTLRCSSQSGHNTVSWYQQALGQGPQFIFQYYREEENGRGNFPPRFSGLQFPNYSSELNVNALELDDSALYLCASSGGPVGDTQYFGPGTRLTVL.

J is TRBJ2-2 and V is TRBV18, with D unclear. V was clipped by 3 bases and J by 4 bases, with 12 bases between them. CDR3 size: 15 residues. Germline loops: CDR1 KGHSH, CDR2 LQKENI. The CDR3 region is CASSPGWEITGELFF. The CDR3 DNA follows: TGTGCCAGCTCACCGGGATGGGAAATCACCGGGGAGCTGTTTTTT.

The chain employs TRBV4-1 and TRBJ1-1; D uncertain. The CDR3 has 14 residues. V was clipped by 3 bases and J by 1 base, with 9 bases between them. Germline CDR1 MGHRA, CDR2 YSYEKL. CDR3 DNA sequence: TGCGCCAGCAGCCACTTGCTCAGGAACACTGAAGCTTTCTTT. Residues: CASSHLLRNTEAFF.

This clone was seen only a few times. The chain joins TRBV28 to TRBJ1-2; D remains ambiguous. Trimming shortened V by 5 bases and J by 8 bases, and 15 bases separated the two germline ends. CDR1 MDHEN and CDR2 SYDVKM come from the germline V gene. This CDR3 is built from 13 residues. The CDR3 protein is CASSPLVPKGYTF. DNA of the CDR3: TGTGCCAGCAGTCCCCTCGTCCCGAAGGGCTACACCTTC.

The chain recombines TRBV11-2 with TRBJ1-2, with D uncertain. CDR1 is SGHAT, CDR2 FQNNGV, per germline. V was trimmed by 4 bases and J by 13 bases, leaving 25 bases between them. This CDR3 comprises 15 residues. The CDR3 sequence: CASSSDMATPWSTTF. Written as DNA, the CDR3 is TGTGCCAGCAGCTCCGATATGGCTACACCTTGGTCTACCACCTTC. Full variable domain (outside the CDR3, taken from reference TRBV11-2 and TRBJ1-2): EAGVAQSPRYKIIEKRQSVAFWCNPISGHATLYWYQQILGQGPKLLIQFQNNGVVDDSQLPKDRFSAERLKGVDSTLKIQPAKLEDSAVYLCASSSDMATPWSTTFGSGTRLTVV.

The rearrangement links TRBV29-1 to TRBJ1-2, with unresolved D. Germline V gene sequence: CDR1 SQVTM, CDR2 ANQGSEA. The CDR3 runs to 12 residues. V was shortened by 6 bases and J by 0 bases, with 8 bases between the two germline ends. CDR3 sequence: CSVESANYGYTF. DNA for the CDR3: TGCAGCGTCGAGTCAGCTAACTATGGCTACACCTTC.

The chain recombines TRBV7-3 with TRBJ2-2; TRBD2 might be the D (5 bases). Trimming cost V 0 bases and J 4 bases, with 9 bases left between them. CDR3 length: 15 residues. Germline loops: CDR1 SGHTA, CDR2 FQGTGA. CDR3 region: CASSLTGGSTGELFF. In DNA form, the CDR3 reads TGTGCCAGCAGCTTAACCGGTGGGAGCACCGGGGAGCTGTTTTTT.

This chain uses TRBV6-5 with TRBJ2-5; D gene unclear. Germline loops: CDR1 MNHEY, CDR2 SVGAGI. CDR3 size: 15 residues. V was pared by 2 bases and J by 2 bases, with 12 bases between. Here the CDR3 reads CASSYAYGEQETQYF. CDR3 bases: TGTGCCAGCAGTTACGCTTATGGGGAACAAGAGACCCAGTACTTC.

J is TRBJ2-6 and V is TRBV14; D is unresolved. Germline CDR1 reads SGHDN; CDR2 reads FVKESK. The ends were cut back, 4 bases at V and 2 bases at J, with 9 bases in the middle. The CDR3 consists of 15 residues. CDR3 residues: CASSLGGPGANVLTF. CDR3 sequence (DNA): TGTGCCAGCAGCCTCGGCGGCCCTGGGGCCAACGTCCTGACTTTC.

This clone occurred a few times. V is TRBV7-6 and J is TRBJ2-1; D possibly corresponds to TRBD1 (7 bases). This CDR3 is 16 amino acids long. CDR1 is SGHVS, CDR2 FNYEAQ, per germline. Trimming took 4 bases from V and 6 from J, leaving 19 bases between them. CDR3 bases: TGTGCCAGCAGCTCATCGTCCCAGGGGGGTGGCAATGAGCAGTTCTTC. It is translated as CASSSSSQGGGNEQFF.

A note on this clone: Additional DNA sequences in this sample encode the identical CDR3. This sequence joins TRBV6-5 and TRBJ2-7; D gene ambiguous. With 0 bases removed from V and 2 bases from J, the gap between germline ends came to 2 bases. The CDR3 runs to 12 residues. Germline CDR1 is MNHEY and CDR2 is SVGAGI. CDR3 bases: TGTGCCAGCAGTTACTCACCCTACGAGCAGTACTTC. Encoded protein: CASSYSPYEQYF.

This sequence joins TRBV11-2 and TRBJ1-5; 8 bases are a match to TRBD1. The germline gives CDR1 SGHAT, CDR2 FQNNGV. The CDR3 extends over 15 amino acids. V shed 1 base, J shed 1 base, and the junction held 0 bases outside the gene matches. As DNA, the CDR3 is TGTGCCAGCAGCTTAGGGACAGGGAGCAATCAGCCCCAGCATTTT. This translates into CASSLGTGSNQPQHF.

Concerning this clone: The junction departs from germline at one end; a sequencing error may be responsible. The chain links TRBV11-3 to TRBJ2-7; D unresolved. The CDR3 is made up of 12 amino acids. Germline values: CDR1 SGHNT, CDR2 YENEEA. CDR3 loop: CASSLDSSEQYF. CDR3 DNA sequence: TGTGCCAGCAGTTTAGACTCCTCCGAGCAGTACTTC.